This TCR beta chain was identified in a study of blood T cells in healthy people across ages. Findings and caveats of the study: CMV status of donors was not determined, possibly confounding expanded clonotype changes.

For the second PCR, which ran for about 7 to 11 cycles, a sample-barcoded 5' primer and a J-beta primer mix were used. TCRdb redid the calling of the 5' RACE reads with MiXCR, one entry per CDR3 protein. The sample has some 900,000 distinct CDR3 sequences; around 46% are singletons. In this sample, this clonotype turned up a few times. Antigen: not known. Specimen: blood. The clonotype was recovered from a man aged 30 to 39 in good health.

CDR3 residues: CASSVRGENTEAFF. CDR3 in DNA: TGTGCCAGCAGCGTAAGGGGGGAGAACACTGAAGCTTTCTTT. The V gene is TRBV9, the J gene TRBJ1-1, with a possible D match to TRBD1 (6 bases). The ends were cut back, 1 base at V and 1 base at J, with 8 bases in the middle. Germline CDR1 and CDR2: SGDLS and YYNGEE. This CDR3 spans 14 amino acids. Drawing the rest from reference TRBV9 and TRBJ1-1, the complete variable domain is DSGVTQTPKHLITATGQRVTLRCSPRSGDLSVYWYQQSLDQGLQFLIQYYNGEERAKGNILERFSAQQFPDLHSELNLSSLELGDSALYFCASSVRGENTEAFFGQGTRLTVV.